This T cell receptor (beta chain) comes out of a study of blood T cell repertoires in COVID-19. The overall study: The United States, Italy and Spain were the sources of the acute and convalescent COVID-19 samples.

This clone showed up just once. Sequencing used immunoSEQ multiplex PCR; TCRdb keeps in-frame clones, though not all of them. The sample lists 170,000 or so clones; roughly nine tenths were seen once. Per the germline V gene, CDR1 is MNHNY and CDR2 is SVGAGI (reference sequence). CDR3 length equals 15 residues. V gave up 5 bases and J gave up 0 bases; unmatched junction bases: 4. Sample: peripheral blood. This rearrangement joins TRBV6-6 to TRBJ1-3; 7 bases line up with TRBD1. This clonotype was obtained from a man between 45 and 60 years old with acute or convalescent COVID-19. The CDR3 protein is CASSRQGDSGNTIYF. Here the CDR3 DNA reads TGTGCCAGCAGTCGACAGGGTGACTCTGGAAACACCATATATTTT.